Shown below are 28 T cell receptor beta chains from a single sample sequenced in a study of Tregs in tolerant kidney transplant recipients. Sequencing was performed with immunoSEQ multiplex PCR; in TCRdb, only in-frame clones are kept and a portion is missing. The data show about 100,000 clones, 93% seen once. Recipients received nonmyeloablative bone marrow transplants from related graft donors, with transient mixed chimerism. Sample: CD4+ T cells from blood (PBMCs), taken 12 months after the transplant. All receptors come from a human patient who received a combined kidney and bone marrow transplant. Some T cells may be transferred from the graft donor.

The chain has TRBV20-1 and TRBJ1-1; the D gene is possibly TRBD1 (6 bases). Germline CDR1 and CDR2: DFQATT and SNEGSKA (reference sequence). V lost 6 bases to trimming and J lost 8 bases, with 13 bases between them. CDR3 size: 11 residues. CDR3 DNA sequence: TGCAGTGCCCTTGCCGACAGGGAAGCTTTCTTT. Translated, it gives CSALADREAFF.

This clone was seen a handful of times. The chain employs TRBV5-4 and TRBJ2-7; TRBD2 agrees at 7 bases. The CDR3 totals 15 residues. V trimming: 3 bases; J trimming: 2 bases; junction bases outside the gene matches: 8. CDR1 and CDR2 (germline): SGHNT, YYREEE (reference sequence). CDR3 sequence reads: CASSYLSSGAYEQYF. The DNA of the CDR3 is TGTGCCAGCAGCTATCTGTCCAGCGGGGCCTACGAGCAGTACTTC.

The chain uses TRBV7-6 and TRBJ2-7; a weak D match, TRBD1 (6 bases). The germline V and J ends were trimmed by 1 base and 0 bases, with 7 bases remaining between them. The CDR3 runs 14 residues. CDR1 is SGHVS and CDR2 is FNYEAQ in the germline V gene. CDR3 coding DNA: TGTGCCAGCAGCTTAGTAGGGGGCTCCTACGAGCAGTACTTC. This sequence encodes CASSLVGGSYEQYF.

V gene TRBV7-2 combines with J gene TRBJ2-5; possibly TRBD2 for D (5 bases). Trimming shortened V by 5 bases and J by 2 bases, and 9 bases separated the two germline ends. Germline CDR1 SGHTA, CDR2 FQGNSA. This CDR3 has 13 amino acids. The CDR3, as DNA: TGTGCCAGCAGCCCCGGGATTCAAGAGACCCAGTACTTC. It is translated as CASSPGIQETQYF.

The V gene is TRBV7-2, the J gene TRBJ2-7; 9 bases map to TRBD1. Trimming at V came to 5 bases and at J to 3 bases, leaving 5 bases not matched to a gene. This CDR3 has 14 amino acids. From germline, CDR1 is SGHTA and CDR2 FQGNSA. In DNA form, the CDR3 reads TGTGCCAGCAGCACCCGACAGGGGGGCTACGAGCAGTACTTC. Amino acid sequence: CASSTRQGGYEQYF. The full variable domain, rest sourced from reference TRBV7-2 and TRBJ2-7, is GAGVSQSPSNKVTEKGKDVELRCDPISGHTALYWYRQSLGQGLEFLIYFQGNSAPDKSGLPSDRFSAERTGGSVSTLTIQRTQQEDSAVYLCASSTRQGGYEQYFGPGTRLTVT.

This clone has more than one count but fewer than ten. The J gene is TRBJ1-2, the V gene TRBV19; D gene uncertain. CDR3 length: 12 amino acids. V was pared by 3 bases and J by 9 bases, with 11 bases between. Germline V gene sequence: CDR1 LNHDA, CDR2 SQIVND (reference sequence). The CDR3 DNA sequence: TGTGCCAGTAGTATTCGGGAGGGTAGCTACACCTTC. The encoded protein is CASSIREGSYTF.

The chain has TRBV28 and TRBJ2-3; D gene uncertain. Germline V gene sequence: CDR1 MDHEN, CDR2 SYDVKM. This CDR3 is built from 14 residues. V was clipped by 10 bases and J by 6 bases, with 20 bases between them. CDR3 loop: CATQIPLARDTQYF. The CDR3 DNA reads as TGTGCCACTCAGATTCCTCTTGCTAGGGATACGCAGTATTTT.

The CDR3 reads CATTQVATYRQYF. The CDR3 DNA sequence: TGTGCCACCACGCAGGTTGCTACGTACAGGCAGTACTTC. V gene TRBV2 combines with J gene TRBJ2-7, with no clear D. V was clipped by 10 bases and J by 9 bases, with 22 bases between them. The CDR3 length is 13 residues. Looked up from germline, CDR1 is SNHLY and CDR2 is FYNNEI.

The V gene is TRBV4-1, the J gene TRBJ2-7; the match to TRBD2 covers 13 bases. The CDR3 consists of 16 residues. Unmatched junction bases numbered 7, after V lost 4 bases and J lost 4 bases. The germline gives CDR1 MGHRA, CDR2 YSYEKL. This CDR3 reads CASSPGLAGVRYEQYF. CDR3 coding DNA: TGCGCCAGCAGCCCAGGACTAGCGGGAGTCCGGTACGAGCAGTACTTC.

The V gene is TRBV7-3, the J gene TRBJ2-2, with TRBD1 matching over 7 bases. With V trimmed by 5 bases and J by 1 base, 4 bases remained unmatched. Per the germline V gene, CDR1 is SGHTA and CDR2 is FQGTGA. This CDR3 region has 15 residues. The CDR3 coding sequence is TGTGCCAGCAGCCCCCGGACAGGGAACACCGGGGAGCTGTTTTTT. Its translation: CASSPRTGNTGELFF.

V and J are TRBV11-3 and TRBJ1-1; D is possibly TRBD1 (5 bases). CDR3 length: 14 amino acids. Trimming took 1 base from V and 4 from J, leaving 10 bases between them. Germline CDR1 SGHNT, CDR2 YENEEA. The CDR3 DNA reads as TGTGCCAGCAGCTTAGGGGGGGTGCGCACTGAAGCTTTCTTT. Its translation: CASSLGGVRTEAFF.

This clone was detected only once. The chain joins TRBV6-5 to TRBJ2-1; TRBD1 aligns across 9 bases. CDR1 and CDR2 from the germline V gene are MNHEY and SVGAGI. V gave up 5 bases and J gave up 4 bases; unmatched junction bases: 6. The CDR3 totals 15 residues. In DNA, the CDR3 is TGTGCCAGCAGTCTCACCGGGACAGGGTACAATGAGCAGTTCTTC. As protein: CASSLTGTGYNEQFF.

This sequence joins TRBV18 and TRBJ2-5, with 9 bases aligning to TRBD1. With the DNA end fitting TRBJ2-7 better, the J assignment may be wrong. Germline loops: CDR1 KGHSH, CDR2 LQKENI. This CDR3 region has 13 residues. The CDR3: CASSPGTGYEQYF. The DNA of the CDR3 is TGTGCCAGCTCACCCGGGACAGGGTACGAGCAGTACTTC.

The rearrangement uses TRBV4-1 and TRBJ2-5; 11 bases match TRBD2. V gave up 0 bases and J gave up 5 bases; unmatched junction bases: 8. Germline V CDR1 and CDR2: MGHRA, YSYEKL. The CDR3 runs to 17 residues. CDR3 bases: TGCGCCAGCAGCCAAGATCCTAGCGGGGGGCTGATGGAGACCCAGTACTTC. Translated, it gives CASSQDPSGGLMETQYF.

The chain carries TRBV29-1 and TRBJ1-1, with 9 bases fitting TRBD1. With V trimmed by 4 bases and J by 4 bases, 4 bases remained unmatched. The V gene's germline CDR1 is SQVTM and CDR2 ANQGSEA. This CDR3 region has 13 residues. CDR3 sequence reads: CSVGGDRVTEAFF. CDR3 coding DNA: TGCAGCGTTGGAGGGGACAGGGTCACTGAAGCTTTCTTT.

The chain uses TRBV27 and TRBJ1-1, with 9 bases that match TRBD1. The V and J ends lost 8 bases and 10 bases, in that order; junction bases with no gene match: 8. This CDR3 region has 12 residues. Germline CDR1 is MNHEY and CDR2 is SMNVEV (reference sequence). The DNA for the CDR3 is TGTGCCAGCTCACAGGGGGCGCATTCAGCTTTCTTT. Protein sequence: CASSQGAHSAFF.

The chain couples TRBV5-1 to TRBJ2-2, with TRBD1 matching 8 bases. The CDR3 runs 16 residues. V dropped 4 bases and J dropped 6; count of bases not matched to a gene: 11. The germline gives CDR1 SGHRS, CDR2 YFSETQ. CDR3 protein: CASSPPYQGQAGELFF. Here the CDR3 DNA reads TGCGCCAGCAGCCCACCCTATCAGGGACAGGCCGGGGAGCTGTTTTTT.

V is TRBV5-4 and J is TRBJ2-1; 8 nucleotides line up with TRBD1. The trim removed 3 bases at V and 7 bases at J, leaving 9 bases unmatched. Per germline, CDR1 SGHNT and CDR2 YYREEE (reference sequence). The CDR3 totals 15 residues. In DNA form, the CDR3 reads TGTGCCAGCAGCTCCGGACAGGGTCGTGGTAATGAGCAGTTCTTC. This codes for CASSSGQGRGNEQFF.

V gene TRBV5-8 combines with J gene TRBJ2-7, with 10 bases aligning to TRBD1. The V and J ends lost 4 bases and 6 bases, in that order; junction bases with no gene match: 13. CDR1 and CDR2 from the germline V gene are SGHTS and YDEGEE. The CDR3 is made up of 16 amino acids. The CDR3 loop reads CASSLGAGTGVTEQYF. DNA for the CDR3: TGTGCCAGCAGCCTGGGGGCCGGGACAGGGGTGACCGAGCAGTACTTC.

This clone was detected only a few times. The chain is built from TRBV5-5 and TRBJ2-1; TRBD2 matches at 10 bases. Germline assignment: CDR1 SGHKS and CDR2 YYEKEE (reference sequence). Germline trimming cut 4 bases from V and 10 bases from J; bases unmatched to any gene: 8. The CDR3 covers 14 residues. The CDR3 DNA follows: TGTGCCAGCAGCCCGGGACTAGCGAGCAGGGAGCAGTTCTTC. This gives the protein CASSPGLASREQFF.

The chain uses TRBV4-2 and TRBJ2-2, with a possible D match to TRBD2 (6 bases). The CDR3 runs to 17 residues. The germline V and J ends were trimmed by 0 bases and 6 bases, with 17 bases remaining between them. CDR1 and CDR2 (germline): LGHNA, YNFKEQ. The CDR3 nucleotides read TGTGCCAGCAGCCAAGATCCGGCGAGGGAGGCACCCGGGGAGCTGTTTTTT. Amino acids: CASSQDPAREAPGELFF.

The rearrangement uses TRBV5-1 and TRBJ2-3; 8 bases agree with TRBD2. This CDR3 comprises 16 residues. With 0 bases clipped from V and 5 bases from J, the junction kept 8 bases outside the gene matches. The germline V gene has CDR1 SGHRS and CDR2 YFSETQ. The chain's CDR3 is CASSLVGLAGVDTQYF. The CDR3 region has the DNA TGCGCCAGCAGCTTGGTCGGACTAGCCGGGGTAGATACGCAGTATTTT.

J is TRBJ2-3 and V is TRBV7-9; D ambiguous. V was trimmed by 5 bases and J by 2 bases, leaving 8 bases between them. This CDR3 contains 13 residues. Germline CDR1 reads SEHNR; CDR2 reads FQNEAQ (reference sequence). The chain's CDR3 is CASSLTATDTQYF. DNA of the CDR3: TGTGCCAGCAGCCTTACAGCCACAGATACGCAGTATTTT.

The CDR3 coding sequence is TGCGCCAGCAGCTTGGATCGCGGTTACAATGAGCAGTTCTTC. It codes for CASSLDRGYNEQFF. This rearrangement joins TRBV5-1 to TRBJ2-1; D not resolved. The germline CDR1 and CDR2 sequences are SGHRS and YFSETQ. Trimming took off 0 bases at V and 4 bases at J, with 8 bases between the two ends. The length of the CDR3 is 14 residues.

The V gene is TRBV11-3, the J gene TRBJ2-2; 11 bases align to TRBD2. This CDR3 region has 15 residues. V gave up 5 bases and J gave up 6 bases; unmatched junction bases: 5. CDR1 SGHNT and CDR2 YENEEA come from the germline V gene. The CDR3 sequence: CASSAPGLAAGELFF. The CDR3 nucleotides are TGTGCCAGCAGCGCGCCGGGACTAGCGGCCGGGGAGCTGTTTTTT. The whole variable domain, filled in from reference TRBV11-3 and TRBJ2-2, reads EAGVVQSPRYKIIEKKQPVAFWCNPISGHNTLYWYLQNLGQGPELLIRYENEEAVDDSQLPKDRFSAERLKGVDSTLKIQPAELGDSAVYLCASSAPGLAAGELFFGEGSRLTVL.

J is TRBJ2-2 and V is TRBV9; 11 positions match TRBD2. The germline gives CDR1 SGDLS, CDR2 YYNGEE. V was pared by 3 bases and J by 5 bases, with 9 bases of the junction left unmatched. This CDR3 contains 17 residues. The CDR3 DNA follows: TGTGCCAGCAGCGCCCCGGGACTAGCGGCCTATACCGGGGAGCTGTTTTTT. Translation gives CASSAPGLAAYTGELFF.

The chain joins TRBV5-1 to TRBJ2-3; the D is unclear. The CDR3 has 21 residues. V was pared by 2 bases and J by 1 base, with 29 bases between. Germline V gene lookup returns CDR1 SGHRS and CDR2 YFSETQ. CDR3 DNA: TGCGCCAGCAGCTTCATGAGGATAGACCAATTTACCGCGTGGGGCACAGATACGCAGTATTTT. This gives the protein CASSFMRIDQFTAWGTDTQYF.

This clone was detected only once. The chain is built from TRBV6-5 and TRBJ1-4; 10 bases match TRBD1. This CDR3 region has 15 residues. J was trimmed by 7 bases and V by 5 bases; bases with no gene match: 7. The germline V gene has CDR1 MNHEY and CDR2 SVGAGI. The CDR3 here is CASSRWGQGLEKLFF. CDR3 coding DNA: TGTGCCAGCAGTCGATGGGGACAGGGGCTTGAAAAACTGTTTTTT.